This section outlines one T cell receptor beta chain sequence together with its context. Its antigen remains unknown. The data derive from a study of identical twins. Study-level points and caveats: Shared out-of-frame alpha sequences (those common to twins) showed excess low generation probability.

TCRdb reprocessed the 5' RACE reads via MiXCR and lists one record per CDR3 protein. The profile shows approximately 680,000 distinct CDR3 sequences, 7% to 7.5% of them singletons. Germline V gene lookup returns CDR1 DFQATT and CDR2 SNEGSKA (reference sequence). Losses at the gene ends were 1 base for V and 6 bases for J; bases not matched to a gene: 13. The CDR3 is 16 residues long. Healthy Caucasians made up all donors. This sample was shared with a second study, whose subject was yellow fever vaccine responses in identical twins. From that second work: It has been reported that, in twins, the vaccine T cell response seemed partly convergent and partly personalized.

This chain uses TRBV20-1 with TRBJ2-3; 7 bases are a match to TRBD1. Sample: PBMCs. The TCR sequence derives from a woman aged 18-29 years in good health. Written as DNA, the CDR3 is TGCAGTGCTAGAGTAGAGTGGTCCGAGACAGGGGATACGCAGTATTTT. Translating gives CSARVEWSETGDTQYF.